These 19 T cell receptor beta chains were all obtained from the same sample, sequenced in a study of blood T cell repertoires in COVID-19. Clones were read by immunoSEQ multiplex PCR, and TCRdb kept only the in-frame ones, dropping some. This sample carries about 220,000 clones, about four fifths of them seen once, and the ten largest clones take over 2.5%. Sequencing was performed on peripheral blood. These receptor sequences come from a woman aged 25 to 45 who had recovered from COVID-19.

V usage is TRBV24-1 and J usage is TRBJ2-7, with TRBD1 matching 10 bases. The CDR3 runs to 15 residues. With V trimmed by 4 bases and J by 5 bases, 7 bases remained unmatched. Looked up from germline, CDR1 is KGHDR and CDR2 is SFDVKD. CDR3 sequence (DNA): TGTGCCACCAGTGACCCCGGGACAGGGGATAACGAGCAGTACTTC. Translation gives CATSDPGTGDNEQYF.

The chain has TRBV27 and TRBJ2-1, with TRBD2 matching 8 bases. In germline, CDR1 is MNHEY, CDR2 SMNVEV (reference sequence). The CDR3 runs 18 residues. With 4 bases clipped from V and 4 bases from J, the junction kept 15 bases outside the gene matches. CDR3 bases: TGTGCCAGCAGTTCTACCTGGCTCGGGGGGGGGTTATACAATGAGCAGTTCTTC. It is translated as CASSSTWLGGGLYNEQFF.

The chain links TRBV24-1 to TRBJ2-1, with D possibly TRBD2 on 5 matching bases. V dropped 4 bases and J dropped 0 bases, with 9 bases sitting between them. In germline, CDR1 is KGHDR, CDR2 SFDVKD. The CDR3 covers 15 residues. CDR3 DNA sequence: TGTGCCACCAGTGAGTTGGGGAGCTCCTACAATGAGCAGTTCTTC. Amino acid sequence: CATSELGSSYNEQFF.

V is TRBV10-3 and J is TRBJ2-3; 8 bases map to TRBD2. CDR1 ENHRY and CDR2 SYGVKD come from the germline V gene. V was clipped by 4 bases and J by 6 bases; unmatched bases: 12. CDR3 length: 16 residues. The CDR3 region has the DNA TGTGCCATCAGTGTCTTCGAGGACCGGGAGGGGGATACGCAGTATTTT. Translated: CAISVFEDREGDTQYF.

The rearrangement links TRBV5-5 to TRBJ2-7; D is possibly TRBD1 (5 bases). V dropped 4 bases and J dropped 2 bases, with 16 bases sitting between them. CDR1 and CDR2 (germline): SGHKS, YYEKEE (reference sequence). The CDR3 spans 15 residues. Written as DNA, the CDR3 is TGTGCCAGCAGCCCTACGGTAGGGGTAACCTACGAGCAGTACTTC. Protein sequence: CASSPTVGVTYEQYF.

The count of this clone is one. The rearrangement joins TRBV6-4 to TRBJ1-5; D ambiguous. Trimming shortened V by 3 bases and J by 6 bases, and 9 bases separated the two germline ends. This CDR3 region has 13 residues. The V gene's germline CDR1 is MRHNA and CDR2 SNTAGT. In DNA, the CDR3 is TGTGCCAGCAGTGAGGAGGCGAGTCAGCCCCAGCATTTT. Its translation: CASSEEASQPQHF.

The V and J genes are TRBV6-4 and TRBJ1-5; 10 positions agree with TRBD1. The germline gives CDR1 MRHNA, CDR2 SNTAGT. Unmatched junction bases numbered 1, after V lost 4 bases and J lost 4 bases. The CDR3 is 14 amino acids. DNA of the CDR3: TGTGCCAGCAGTGGGACAGGGGGAAATCAGCCCCAGCATTTT. Encoded protein: CASSGTGGNQPQHF.

This clone was recorded once. The chain links TRBV12-3 or TRBV12-4 to TRBJ1-1; no firm D call. Deletions cut 5 bases from V and 1 base from J, with 5 bases between. The CDR3 runs to 12 residues. In nucleotides, the CDR3 is TGTGCCAGCAGTCCTAGGAACACTGAAGCTTTCTTT. It encodes CASSPRNTEAFF.

The rearrangement links TRBV28 to TRBJ2-6; the match to TRBD1 covers 7 bases. V gave up 6 bases and J gave up 6 bases; unmatched junction bases: 5. The germline gives CDR1 MDHEN, CDR2 SYDVKM. The CDR3 runs 14 residues. CDR3 bases: TGTGCCAGCAGCACAGGGGTGGAGGCCAACGTCCTGACTTTC. Residues: CASSTGVEANVLTF.

In DNA form, the CDR3 reads TGTGCCAGTAGTATAGTATGGGGACTAGCGGGAGATCCCAATGAGCAGTTCTTC. It codes for CASSIVWGLAGDPNEQFF. V and J are TRBV19 and TRBJ2-1; 14 bases fit TRBD2. V trimming: 1 base; J trimming: 6 bases; junction bases outside the gene matches: 8. The CDR3 runs 18 residues. Germline assignment: CDR1 LNHDA and CDR2 SQIVND (reference sequence).

The chain employs TRBV20-1 and TRBJ2-7, with a possible D match to TRBD2 (8 bases). Trimming left V 3 bases short and J 2 bases short, with 26 bases between. Germline assignment: CDR1 DFQATT and CDR2 SNEGSKA (reference sequence). The CDR3 totals 18 residues. CDR3 in DNA: TGCAGTGCTAGTTCGCGATGGGACAGTGTGGGACTAGCCTACGAGCAGTACTTC. Translating it yields CSASSRWDSVGLAYEQYF.

This clone was seen a handful of times. The rearrangement joins TRBV6-5 to TRBJ1-1; TRBD1 agrees at 9 bases. Trimming cost V 4 bases and J 4 bases; bases outside gene matches: 1. This CDR3 region has 13 residues. Germline V gene data show CDR1 as MNHEY and CDR2 as SVGAGI. As DNA, the CDR3 is TGTGCCAGCAGTTCACAGGGGGCCACTGAAGCTTTCTTT. It codes for CASSSQGATEAFF.

This sequence joins TRBV6-1 and TRBJ1-1; D is perhaps TRBD1 (6 bases). In germline, CDR1 is MNHNS, CDR2 SASEGT. V was pared by 1 base and J by 6 bases, with 15 bases between. The CDR3 is made up of 15 amino acids. The CDR3 is CASSEVGGAGAEAFF. For the CDR3, the DNA is TGTGCCAGCAGTGAAGTAGGGGGGGCCGGAGCTGAAGCTTTCTTT.

This chain uses TRBV5-4 with TRBJ2-4, with D perhaps matching TRBD2 (5 bases). V was pared by 4 bases and J by 2 bases, with 10 bases between. The CDR3 totals 14 residues. Germline assignment: CDR1 SGHNT and CDR2 YYREEE (reference sequence). The CDR3 DNA reads as TGTGCCAGCAGCCCCCAGCGGACCAAAAACATTCAGTACTTC. Its protein is CASSPQRTKNIQYF.

This clone has a single count. This chain connects TRBV24-1 to TRBJ2-1; 10 nucleotides match TRBD2. The germline CDR1 and CDR2 sequences are KGHDR and SFDVKD. The CDR3 covers 17 residues. Trimming removed 5 bases from V and 4 bases from J; junction bases left unmatched: 10. CDR3 DNA: TGTGCCACCAGTGCTGGGGAACTAGCGGGACTTTACAATGAGCAGTTCTTC. It is translated as CATSAGELAGLYNEQFF.

J is TRBJ1-1 and V is TRBV6-5; perhaps TRBD1 as D (5 bases). Trimming took 3 bases from V and 0 from J, leaving 11 bases between them. The germline gives CDR1 MNHEY, CDR2 SVGAGI. This CDR3 has 15 amino acids. The CDR3: CASSYGRGLNTEAFF. DNA of the CDR3: TGTGCCAGCAGTTATGGGAGGGGATTGAACACTGAAGCTTTCTTT.

The chain recombines TRBV7-3 with TRBJ2-5; the D gene is possibly TRBD2 (6 bases). The germline gives CDR1 SGHTA, CDR2 FQGTGA. The CDR3 is made up of 13 amino acids. Trimming stripped 5 bases from V and 5 bases from J, with 12 bases between. The CDR3: CASSLGLSETQYF. DNA of the CDR3: TGTGCCAGCAGCCTCGGACTAAGCGAGACCCAGTACTTC.

This clone was counted a single time. CDR3 loop: CASSSRLAGGTDTQYF. The DNA for the CDR3 is TGTGCCAGCAGCTCTAGACTAGCGGGGGGCACAGATACGCAGTATTTT. The genes are TRBV7-9 and TRBJ2-3, with 12 bases fitting TRBD2. The V gene end was trimmed by 4 bases and the J gene end by 1 base; junction bases not matched to a gene: 3. The CDR3 runs to 16 residues. Germline CDR1 SEHNR, CDR2 FQNEAQ (reference sequence).

The chain carries TRBV13 and TRBJ1-5; 9 bases are shared with TRBD1. CDR3 length: 13 residues. After removal of 9 bases from V and 4 bases from J, the junction contained 4 bases not matched to a gene. Germline CDR1 and CDR2: PRHDT and FYEKMQ (reference sequence). CDR3 residues: CARGGTGNQPQHF. The CDR3, as DNA: TGTGCCAGGGGGGGGACAGGGAATCAGCCCCAGCATTTT.